This TCR beta chain was profiled in a study of shared clonotypes between healthy human individuals. The overall study: Each donor contributed plates that comprised three CD4 naive, three CD4 memory, two CD8 naive and one CD8 memory.

Healthy adults negative for HIV, lacking recent acute infections or vaccinations, served as donors. Subsets obtained from CD4+ cells comprised CD45RA+ naive and CD45RA-negative memory cells. Study results and caveats: Naive subsets generally exceeded memory subsets in estimated richness.

In the case of this clone: What it binds is not known.

Measured with immunoSEQ multiplex PCR; TCRdb has only the in-frame clones, and not every one. Of about 180,000 clones in the sample, about 93% are singletons; the top ten hold 0.067%. This clonotype originated in a woman aged 25 to 39 in good health. Material: naive CD4+ T cells sorted from blood. Noted subset: CD45RA+ positively selected.

The CDR3 is CASSLGQGPDEQYF. DNA of the CDR3: TGTGCCAGCAGCTTAGGGCAGGGTCCCGACGAGCAGTACTTC. V is TRBV11-2 and J is TRBJ2-7; a weak D match, TRBD1 (5 bases). Trimming cost V 1 base and J 5 bases, with 12 bases left between them. The CDR3 has 14 amino acids. Germline CDR1 SGHAT, CDR2 FQNNGV.